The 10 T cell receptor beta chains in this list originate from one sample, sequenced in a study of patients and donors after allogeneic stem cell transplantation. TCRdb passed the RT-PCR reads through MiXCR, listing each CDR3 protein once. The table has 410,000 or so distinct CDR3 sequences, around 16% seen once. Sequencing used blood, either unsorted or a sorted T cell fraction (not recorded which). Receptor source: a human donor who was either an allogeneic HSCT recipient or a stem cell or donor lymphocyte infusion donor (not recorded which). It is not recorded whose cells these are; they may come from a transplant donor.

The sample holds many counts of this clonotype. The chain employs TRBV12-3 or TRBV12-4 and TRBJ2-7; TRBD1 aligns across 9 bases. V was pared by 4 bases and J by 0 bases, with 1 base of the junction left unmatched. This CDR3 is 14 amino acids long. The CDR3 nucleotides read TGTGCCAGCAGTTCGGACAGGGGCTCCTACGAGCAGTACTTC. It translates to CASSSDRGSYEQYF.

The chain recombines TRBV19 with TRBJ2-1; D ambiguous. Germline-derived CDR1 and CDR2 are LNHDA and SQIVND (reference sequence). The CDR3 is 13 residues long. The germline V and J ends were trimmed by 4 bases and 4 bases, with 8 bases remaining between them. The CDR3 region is CASSTSYYNEQFF. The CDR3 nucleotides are TGTGCCAGTAGTACCTCGTATTACAATGAGCAGTTCTTC.

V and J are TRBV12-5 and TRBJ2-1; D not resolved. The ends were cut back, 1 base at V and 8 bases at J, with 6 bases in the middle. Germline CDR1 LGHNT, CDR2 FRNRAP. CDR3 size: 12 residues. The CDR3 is CASGLGFYEQFF. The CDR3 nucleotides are TGTGCTAGTGGTTTGGGTTTCTATGAGCAGTTCTTC.

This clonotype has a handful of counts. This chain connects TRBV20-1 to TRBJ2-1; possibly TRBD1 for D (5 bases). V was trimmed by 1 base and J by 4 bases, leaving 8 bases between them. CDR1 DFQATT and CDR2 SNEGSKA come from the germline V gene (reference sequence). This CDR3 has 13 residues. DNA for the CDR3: TGCAGTGCTAGAGGGGGCTTATACAATGAGCAGTTCTTC. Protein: CSARGGLYNEQFF.

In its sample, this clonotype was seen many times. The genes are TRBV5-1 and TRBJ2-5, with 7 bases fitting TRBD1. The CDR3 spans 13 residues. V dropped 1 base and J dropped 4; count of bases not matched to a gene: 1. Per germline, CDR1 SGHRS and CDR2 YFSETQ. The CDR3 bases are TGCGCCAGCAGCTTGAGACAGGGAGAGACCCAGTACTTC. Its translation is CASSLRQGETQYF.

The CDR3 region has the DNA TGTGCCAGCAGTTTATCCGGGCCTTTAGCCAAAAACATTCAGTACTTC. Encoded protein: CASSLSGPLAKNIQYF. The chain carries TRBV27 and TRBJ2-4, with D unclear. V shed 0 bases and J shed 0 bases, with 9 bases lying between them. The CDR3 consists of 16 residues. Per germline, CDR1 MNHEY and CDR2 SMNVEV (reference sequence).

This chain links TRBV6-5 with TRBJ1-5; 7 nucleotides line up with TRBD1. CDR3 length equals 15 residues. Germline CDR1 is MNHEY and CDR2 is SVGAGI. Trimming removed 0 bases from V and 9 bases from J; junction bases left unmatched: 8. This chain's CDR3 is CASSYSSSGGGPQHF. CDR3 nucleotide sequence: TGTGCCAGCAGTTACTCAAGTTCAGGGGGAGGGCCCCAGCATTTT.

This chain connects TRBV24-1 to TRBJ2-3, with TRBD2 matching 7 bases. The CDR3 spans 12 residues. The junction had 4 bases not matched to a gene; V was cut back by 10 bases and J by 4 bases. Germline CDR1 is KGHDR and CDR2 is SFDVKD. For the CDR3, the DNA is TGTGCCACTCAACTAGCGTCAGATACGCAGTATTTT. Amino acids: CATQLASDTQYF.

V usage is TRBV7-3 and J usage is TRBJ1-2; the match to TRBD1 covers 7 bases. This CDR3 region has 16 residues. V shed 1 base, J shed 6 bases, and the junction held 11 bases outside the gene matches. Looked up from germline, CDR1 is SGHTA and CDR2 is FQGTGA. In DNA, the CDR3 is TGTGCCAGCAGCTTAAAGTCGGGACAGTCGCTTCATGGCTACACCTTC. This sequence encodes CASSLKSGQSLHGYTF. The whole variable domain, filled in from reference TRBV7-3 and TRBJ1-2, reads GAGVSQTPSNKVTEKGKYVELRCDPISGHTALYWYRQSLGQGPEFLIYFQGTGAADDSGLPNDRFFAVRPEGSVSTLKIQRTERGDSAVYLCASSLKSGQSLHGYTFGSGTRLTVV.

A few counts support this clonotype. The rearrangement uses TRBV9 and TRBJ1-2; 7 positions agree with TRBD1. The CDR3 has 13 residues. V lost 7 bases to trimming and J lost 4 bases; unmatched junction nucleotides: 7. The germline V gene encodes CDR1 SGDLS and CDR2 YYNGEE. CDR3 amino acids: CASGRDSRYGYTF. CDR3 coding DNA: TGTGCCAGCGGACGGGACAGCCGCTATGGCTACACCTTC.